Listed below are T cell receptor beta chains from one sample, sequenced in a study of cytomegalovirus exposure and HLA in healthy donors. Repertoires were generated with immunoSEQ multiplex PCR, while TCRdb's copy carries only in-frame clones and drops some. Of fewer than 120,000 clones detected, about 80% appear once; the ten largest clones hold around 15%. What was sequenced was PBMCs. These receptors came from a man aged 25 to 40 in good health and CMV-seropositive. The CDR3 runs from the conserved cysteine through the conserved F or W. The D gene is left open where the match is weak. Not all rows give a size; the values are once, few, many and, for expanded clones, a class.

CASSLRLAGEQETQYF	TGCGCCAGCAGCCTCCGACTAGCGGGGGAGCAGGAGACCCAGTACTTC	once	TRBD2	TRBV4-1	TRBJ2-5
CASSLGAYQETQYF	TGTGCCAGCAGCTTAGGTGCCTATCAAGAGACCCAGTACTTC	once	NA	TRBV7-9	TRBJ2-5
CASSATMGGPEAFF	TGTGCCAGCAGCGCCACAATGGGGGGACCTGAAGCTTTCTTT	NA	NA	TRBV9	TRBJ1-1
CASSENGQQPQHF	TGTGCCAGCAGTGAAAACGGACAGCAGCCCCAGCATTTT	NA	NA	TRBV6-1	TRBJ1-5
CASSEAPGLLYEQYF	TGTGCCAGCAGTGAAGCGCCGGGACTACTCTACGAGCAGTACTTC	NA	TRBD2	TRBV6-1	TRBJ2-7
CASSTSDRVYGYTF	TGTGCCAGCAGCACGTCAGACCGGGTCTATGGCTACACCTTC	few	NA	TRBV28	TRBJ1-2
CAWGDGSSGNTIYF	TGTGCCTGGGGGGACGGGAGCTCTGGAAACACCATATATTTT	few	NA	TRBV30	TRBJ1-3
CASSLGQDGYTF	TGTGCCAGCAGCTTGGGGCAGGATGGCTACACCTTC	NA	NA	TRBV5-6	TRBJ1-2
CASQAGVEYEQYF	TGTGCCAGTCAGGCGGGGGTGGAATACGAGCAGTACTTC	NA	TRBD2	TRBV6-5	TRBJ2-7
CASSRGQGDSGNTIYF	TGTGCCAGCAGCAGAGGACAGGGAGACTCTGGAAACACCATATATTTT	NA	NA	TRBV21-1	TRBJ1-3
CASSLAGTGGDTIYF	TGTGCCAGCAGTTTAGCCGGGACAGGGGGGGACACCATATATTTT	NA	TRBD1	TRBV28	TRBJ1-3
CASSFGSGNQPQHF	TGCGCCAGCAGCTTCGGTTCCGGCAATCAGCCCCAGCATTTT	NA	NA	TRBV5-1	TRBJ1-5
CASRLAGQETQYF	TGCGCCAGCAGACTAGCGGGCCAAGAGACCCAGTACTTC	NA	TRBD2	TRBV10-2	TRBJ2-5
CASSRGYEQYF	TGTGCCAGCAGCAGGGGCTACGAGCAGTACTTC	NA	NA	TRBV2	TRBJ2-7
CASSHHGQSSYNEQFF	TGTGCCAGCAGCCATCATGGACAAAGCTCCTACAATGAGCAGTTCTTC	NA	NA	TRBV7-3	TRBJ2-1
CASSPGATNEKLFF	TGTGCCAGCTCCCCAGGGGCGACTAATGAAAAACTGTTTTTT	few	NA	TRBV28	TRBJ1-4
CASSFGQISYNEQFF	TGTGCCAGCAGCTTCGGACAGATTTCCTACAATGAGCAGTTCTTC	NA	NA	TRBV7-3	TRBJ2-1
CASSGGQGATNEKLFF	TGCGCCAGCAGCGGCGGACAGGGCGCAACTAATGAAAAACTGTTTTTT	once	TRBD1	TRBV5-1	TRBJ1-4
CASSQGQSVNQPQHF	TGTGCCAGCAGCCAGGGGCAGTCAGTCAATCAGCCCCAGCATTTT	NA	NA	TRBV2	TRBJ1-5
CASSQALESTGNTIYF	TGTGCCAGCAGCCAAGCCCTTGAGTCGACTGGAAACACCATATATTTT	NA	NA	TRBV4-2	TRBJ1-3
CASSLGRNNEKLFF	TGTGCCAGCAGCCTAGGCAGGAATAATGAAAAACTGTTTTTT	NA	NA	TRBV7-9	TRBJ1-4
CASRMGQGISYEQYF	TGTGCCAGCAGGATGGGACAGGGAATCTCCTACGAGCAGTACTTC	NA	TRBD1	TRBV2	TRBJ2-7
CASSPRTAFSSGANVLTF	TGTGCCAGCTCACCACGGACTGCCTTTTCCTCTGGGGCCAACGTCCTGACTTTC	NA	NA	TRBV18	TRBJ2-6
CASSLTQGLTDTQYF	TGTGCCAGCAGCTTGACTCAGGGTCTCACAGATACGCAGTATTTT	NA	NA	TRBV11-2	TRBJ2-3
CASSKPAGTGYTF	TGCGCCAGCAGTAAGCCGGCGGGCACAGGCTACACCTTC	NA	NA	TRBV23-1	TRBJ1-2
CASSPWAGSGYGYTF	TGTGCCAGCAGCCCCTGGGCGGGGTCTGGCTATGGCTACACCTTC	NA	NA	TRBV6-5	TRBJ1-2
CASSSRQESYEQYF	TGTGCCAGCAGCTCCAGACAGGAGTCCTACGAGCAGTACTTC	NA	NA	TRBV7-9	TRBJ2-7
CASSRGEGRVAKNIQYF	TGTGCCAGCAGTAGGGGGGAGGGTAGGGTAGCCAAAAACATTCAGTACTTC	NA	NA	TRBV2	TRBJ2-4
CASSVSGLAGDEQYF	TGTGCCAGCAGCGTATCGGGACTAGCGGGGGACGAGCAGTACTTC	NA	TRBD2	TRBV9	TRBJ2-7
CAIMDTRLLF	TGTGCCATCATGGATACGAGACTTCTTTTC	NA	NA	TRBV10-3	TRBJ1-2
CASSLENPGPGGNIQYF	TGTGCCAGCAGCTTAGAGAACCCAGGCCCAGGAGGAAACATTCAGTACTTC	NA	NA	TRBV11-2	TRBJ2-4
CASSLGTSGGVMDTQYF	TGTGCCAGCAGCCTCGGGACTAGCGGGGGGGTCATGGATACGCAGTATTTT	NA	TRBD2	TRBV9	TRBJ2-3
CASAGALGGASTDTQYF	TGTGCCAGCGCGGGCGCCCTCGGGGGGGCTAGCACAGATACGCAGTATTTT	NA	TRBD2	TRBV2	TRBJ2-3
CAWSGGDRVAYEQYF	TGTGCCTGGAGTGGAGGAGACAGGGTGGCCTACGAGCAGTACTTC	NA	TRBD1	TRBV30	TRBJ2-7
CASSPGVSGNTIYF	TGTGCCAGCTCACCCGGAGTCTCTGGAAACACCATATATTTT	NA	NA	TRBV18	TRBJ1-3
CASSQDVTEKCDEQFF	TGCGCCAGCAGCCAAGATGTGACAGAGAAATGTGATGAGCAGTTCTTC	NA	NA	TRBV4-3	TRBJ2-1